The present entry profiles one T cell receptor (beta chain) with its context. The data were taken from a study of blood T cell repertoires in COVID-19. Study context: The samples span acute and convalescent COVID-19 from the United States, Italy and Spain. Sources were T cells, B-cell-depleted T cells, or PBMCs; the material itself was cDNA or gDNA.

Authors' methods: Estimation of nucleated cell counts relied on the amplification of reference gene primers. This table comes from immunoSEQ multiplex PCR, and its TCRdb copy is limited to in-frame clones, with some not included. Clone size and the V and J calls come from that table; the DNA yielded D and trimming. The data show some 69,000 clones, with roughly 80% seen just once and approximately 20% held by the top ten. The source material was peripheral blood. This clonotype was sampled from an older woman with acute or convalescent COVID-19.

The CDR3: CARTGLAEDTGELFF. The CDR3 DNA sequence: TGTGCCAGAACGGGACTAGCGGAGGACACCGGGGAGCTGTTTTTT. The chain uses TRBV19 and TRBJ2-2; 11 bases are a match to TRBD2. The CDR3 runs to 15 residues. Losses at the gene ends were 9 bases for V and 3 bases for J; bases not matched to a gene: 6. Germline values: CDR1 LNHDA, CDR2 SQIVND (reference sequence). The full variable domain, its missing parts supplied by reference TRBV19 and TRBJ2-2, is DGGITQSPKYLFRKEGQNVTLSCEQNLNHDAMYWYRQDPGQGLRLIYYSQIVNDFQKGDIAEGYSVSREKKESFPLTVTSAQKNPTAFYLCARTGLAEDTGELFFGEGSRLTVL.